These 31 T cell receptor beta chains originate from one sample sequenced in a study of blood T cell repertoires in COVID-19. The repertoire was sequenced with immunoSEQ multiplex PCR; TCRdb's copy has only in-frame clones and lacks some. The data show over 200,000 clones, 91% seen once. Source material: PBMCs or T cells enriched from blood (not recorded which). The receptors shown here come from a human donor in a cohort exposed to, infected with or recovered from COVID-19 (not recorded which). The donor label of this sample is uncertain.

The V call is TRBV5-4, the J call TRBJ2-2; D is perhaps TRBD2 (6 bases). V shed 4 bases and J shed 3 bases, with 10 bases lying between them. The CDR3 contains 14 residues. Germline V gene lookup returns CDR1 SGHNT and CDR2 YYREEE (reference sequence). The DNA for the CDR3 is TGTGCCAGCAGCGGCGGGGCCTACACCGGGGAGCTGTTTTTT. It specifies CASSGGAYTGELFF. The full variable domain, rest sourced from reference TRBV5-4 and TRBJ2-2, is ETGVTQSPTHLIKTRGQQVTLRCSSQSGHNTVSWYQQALGQGPQFIFQYYREEENGRGNFPPRFSGLQFPNYSSELNVNALELDDSALYLCASSGGAYTGELFFGEGSRLTVL.

The chain couples TRBV18 to TRBJ2-3; D might be TRBD2 (6 bases). This CDR3 has 13 amino acids. Germline-derived CDR1 and CDR2 are KGHSH and LQKENI. The V gene lost 4 bases and the J gene lost 5 bases, with 10 bases spanning the gap. CDR3 DNA: TGTGCCAGCTCACGGGGGGTCGGAGATACGCAGTATTTT. The encoded protein is CASSRGVGDTQYF.

The rearrangement uses TRBV19 and TRBJ1-6; D perhaps matches TRBD1 (6 bases). The CDR3 length is 13 residues. Germline V lookup: CDR1 LNHDA, CDR2 SQIVND (reference sequence). V was cut by 6 bases and J by 4 bases, with 7 bases left in between. Here the CDR3 reads CASSQGYNSPLHF. The CDR3 nucleotides are TGTGCCAGTAGCCAGGGGTATAATTCACCCCTCCACTTT.

The rearrangement joins TRBV10-3 to TRBJ1-5, with D unclear. The length of the CDR3 is 12 residues. Germline V CDR1 and CDR2: ENHRY, SYGVKD. Trimming removed 2 bases from V and 7 bases from J, with 6 bases in between. In DNA, the CDR3 is TGTGCCATCAGTGAGGGGCAGCAGCCCCAGCATTTT. Amino acids: CAISEGQQPQHF.

This chain uses TRBV5-1 with TRBJ2-5, with TRBD1 matching over 9 bases. Germline loops: CDR1 SGHRS, CDR2 YFSETQ. The CDR3 loop spans 13 amino acids. V was pared by 7 bases and J by 4 bases, with 5 bases of the junction left unmatched. CDR3 nucleotide sequence: TGCGCCAGCTGGACAGGGGATGTAGAGACCCAGTACTTC. Protein sequence: CASWTGDVETQYF.

The chain links TRBV30 to TRBJ2-2; D call uncertain. The CDR3 loop spans 12 amino acids. The ends were cut back, 6 bases at V and 6 bases at J, with 11 bases in the middle. The germline gives CDR1 GTSNPN, CDR2 SVGIG (reference sequence). Written as DNA, the CDR3 is TGTGCCTGTGCCCCTAGTTCCGGGGAGCTGTTTTTT. It specifies CACAPSSGELFF.

This clone is a singleton in its sample. The rearrangement uses TRBV18 and TRBJ2-1; TRBD1 matches 9 bases. Germline V gives CDR1 KGHSH, CDR2 LQKENI. The CDR3 has 14 residues. V shed 4 bases and J 10 bases; nucleotides not matched to a gene: 8. The CDR3 DNA is TGTGCCAGCTCACTCGCCGGGACAGGGAAAGAGCAGTTCTTC. Translation: CASSLAGTGKEQFF.

V and J are TRBV10-3 and TRBJ1-2; the D gene is possibly TRBD1 (6 bases). The CDR3 spans 16 residues. V was cut by 0 bases and J by 3 bases, with 14 bases left in between. Germline V gene lookup returns CDR1 ENHRY and CDR2 SYGVKD. Here the CDR3 DNA reads TGTGCCATCAGTGAGTCAGGGGGGGACAACGACTATGGCTACACCTTC. It codes for CAISESGGDNDYGYTF.

The chain employs TRBV4-1 and TRBJ1-5; possible D gene TRBD1, 6 bases. CDR3 size: 17 residues. Germline lookup yields CDR1 MGHRA and CDR2 YSYEKL. V was cut by 4 bases and J by 3 bases, with 19 bases left in between. The CDR3 nucleotides read TGCGCCAGCAGCCGACACACGGGGGGGCTGGTCAATCAGCCCCAGCATTTT. Translation: CASSRHTGGLVNQPQHF.

This rearrangement joins TRBV28 to TRBJ1-5; D remains unclear. The CDR3 extends over 12 amino acids. V lost 11 bases, J lost 0 bases, and 8 bases lay in between. Germline V CDR1 and CDR2: MDHEN, SYDVKM. The CDR3 protein is CAASDSNQPQHF. In nucleotides, the CDR3 is TGTGCCGCCTCAGATAGCAATCAGCCCCAGCATTTT.

The CDR3 nucleotides are TGTGCCAGCAGTTACTCCAGGGAAAGATCCTATGGCTACACCTTC. Its protein product is CASSYSRERSYGYTF. This sequence joins TRBV6-6 and TRBJ1-2; weak D call: TRBD1 (5 bases). V was pared by 0 bases and J by 4 bases, with 12 bases between. Germline CDR1 reads MNHNY; CDR2 reads SVGAGI (reference sequence). The length of the CDR3 is 15 residues.

This chain joins TRBV3-1 (or the pseudogene TRBV3-2) and TRBJ2-5; 12 bases fit TRBD2. V lost 1 base, J lost 5 bases, and 8 bases stayed unmatched. The length of the CDR3 is 17 residues. CDR1 and CDR2 from the germline V gene are LGHDT and YNNKEL (reference sequence). CDR3 amino acids: CASSQASGGAYVETQYF. CDR3 DNA: TGTGCCAGCAGCCAAGCTAGCGGGGGGGCCTATGTTGAGACCCAGTACTTC.

CDR3 DNA: TGTGCCAGCAGCCAAGCGAGGGGAGGGGGCTATGGCTACACCTTC. This gives the protein CASSQARGGGYGYTF. This chain uses TRBV4-2 with TRBJ1-2; possibly TRBD1 for D (6 bases). Trimming left V 1 base short and J 4 bases short, with 13 bases between. The CDR3 contains 15 residues. Germline CDR1 reads LGHNA; CDR2 reads YNFKEQ.

The V and J genes are TRBV27 and TRBJ1-2, with D possibly TRBD1 on 5 matching bases. V lost 7 bases, J lost 8 bases, and 17 bases lay in between. This CDR3 is built from 13 residues. Germline CDR1 MNHEY, CDR2 SMNVEV (reference sequence). CDR3 DNA sequence: TGTGCCAGCAAATTAACAGGTGGTATGGGCTACACCTTC. The encoded protein is CASKLTGGMGYTF.

The chain couples TRBV4-1 to TRBJ1-4, with D hard to call. V shed 0 bases and J shed 8 bases, with 10 bases lying between them. Germline loops: CDR1 MGHRA, CDR2 YSYEKL. The CDR3 extends over 14 amino acids. The CDR3 nucleotides are TGCGCCAGCAGCCAAGATCGTCTGTTGGAAAAACTGTTTTTT. This sequence encodes CASSQDRLLEKLFF.

The chain couples TRBV12-3 or TRBV12-4 to TRBJ2-7; D is possibly TRBD2 (6 bases). The germline V and J ends were trimmed by 3 bases and 5 bases, with 8 bases remaining between them. This CDR3 region has 12 residues. CDR3 sequence: CASSFGGNEQYF. The CDR3, as DNA: TGTGCCAGCAGTTTTGGGGGGAACGAGCAGTACTTC.

The chain links TRBV24-1 to TRBJ1-5; D is unresolved. The CDR3 extends over 14 amino acids. The V gene lost 4 bases and the J gene lost 0 bases, with 6 bases spanning the gap. The V gene's germline CDR1 is KGHDR and CDR2 SFDVKD. This CDR3 reads CATSDRNSNQPQHF. CDR3 nucleotides: TGTGCCACCAGTGACAGAAATAGCAATCAGCCCCAGCATTTT.

The chain links TRBV2 to TRBJ1-4; D is ambiguous. Trimming left V 2 bases short and J 5 bases short, with 6 bases between. The CDR3 extends over 13 amino acids. In germline, CDR1 is SNHLY, CDR2 FYNNEI. CDR3 coding DNA: TGTGCCAGCAGTGAACGGTTGAATGAAAAACTGTTTTTT. This encodes CASSERLNEKLFF.

This chain connects TRBV7-2 to TRBJ1-5, with D unclear. V was shortened by 5 bases and J by 3 bases, with 17 bases between the two germline ends. The CDR3 is 16 amino acids. Germline values: CDR1 SGHTA, CDR2 FQGNSA. In DNA, the CDR3 is TGTGCCAGCAGCCCCGCGCCCCGAATCCTCAATCAGCCCCAGCATTTT. It yields the protein CASSPAPRILNQPQHF.

The chain combines TRBV7-9 with TRBJ2-1; 8 nucleotides align to TRBD1. The V and J ends lost 3 bases and 7 bases, in that order; junction bases with no gene match: 2. Germline V CDR1 and CDR2: SEHNR, FQNEAQ (reference sequence). The length of the CDR3 is 13 residues. The CDR3 region is CASSFTGGNEQFF. The CDR3 region has the DNA TGTGCCAGCAGCTTCACAGGGGGTAATGAGCAGTTCTTC. Drawing the rest from reference TRBV7-9 and TRBJ2-1, the complete variable domain is DTGVSQNPRHKITKRGQNVTFRCDPISEHNRLYWYRQTLGQGPEFLTYFQNEAQLEKSRLLSDRFSAERPKGSFSTLEIQRTEQGDSAMYLCASSFTGGNEQFFGPGTRLTVL.

The CDR3 coding sequence is TGTGCCAGTAGTAGGGGCATTGGCTACAATGAGCAGTTCTTC. Encoded protein: CASSRGIGYNEQFF. This chain joins TRBV19 and TRBJ2-1; D may be TRBD1 (5 bases). Germline V CDR1 and CDR2: LNHDA, SQIVND (reference sequence). The V end lost 4 bases, the J end lost 3 bases, and 10 bases lay between the germline ends. CDR3 length: 14 residues.

The chain recombines TRBV18 with TRBJ1-5; 10 positions match TRBD1. The CDR3 is made up of 14 amino acids. After removal of 6 bases from V and 2 bases from J, the junction contained 1 base not matched to a gene. CDR1 is KGHSH, CDR2 LQKENI, per germline. The CDR3: CASSGTGGNQPQHF. As DNA, the CDR3 is TGTGCCAGCTCCGGGACAGGGGGCAATCAGCCCCAGCATTTT.

V is TRBV5-5 and J is TRBJ1-1, with TRBD1 identical over 11 bases. This CDR3 region has 13 residues. V trimming: 0 bases; J trimming: 9 bases; junction bases outside the gene matches: 1. Looked up from germline, CDR1 is SGHKS and CDR2 is YYEKEE (reference sequence). The CDR3 loop is CASSLGTGGKAFF. In DNA, the CDR3 is TGTGCCAGCAGCTTGGGGACAGGGGGCAAAGCTTTCTTT.

This clone has just one count. This sequence joins TRBV6-1 and TRBJ1-5; D remains ambiguous. The CDR3 spans 15 residues. The germline V gene encodes CDR1 MNHNS and CDR2 SASEGT. The ends were cut back, 3 bases at V and 0 bases at J, with 9 bases in the middle. CDR3 sequence: CASSDYEYSNQPQHF. The CDR3 coding sequence is TGTGCCAGCAGTGATTACGAGTATAGCAATCAGCCCCAGCATTTT.

The chain joins TRBV12-3 or TRBV12-4 to TRBJ2-2; the D is unclear. CDR3 size: 12 residues. V dropped 5 bases and J dropped 5 bases, with 6 bases sitting between them. The CDR3 spells CASSIRTGELFF. Here the CDR3 DNA reads TGTGCCAGCAGTATCCGGACCGGGGAGCTGTTTTTT.

The chain uses TRBV5-4 and TRBJ2-2; TRBD1 is a possible D gene (5 bases). V lost 1 base to trimming and J lost 3 bases, with 10 bases between them. Per germline, CDR1 SGHNT and CDR2 YYREEE (reference sequence). The CDR3 covers 15 residues. The CDR3 spells CASSLRGRYTGELFF. CDR3 bases: TGTGCCAGCAGCTTGAGGGGCAGATACACCGGGGAGCTGTTTTTT.

This clone was detected once. V is TRBV7-9 and J is TRBJ2-7, with D tentatively TRBD2 (6 bases). CDR1 and CDR2 from the germline V gene are SEHNR and FQNEAQ (reference sequence). V was clipped by 3 bases and J by 7 bases, with 19 bases between them. This CDR3 contains 15 residues. The CDR3 loop is CASSLGLRRGGEQYF. In DNA form, the CDR3 reads TGTGCCAGCAGCTTGGGGTTGAGGCGGGGCGGGGAGCAGTACTTC.

The chain uses TRBV11-2 and TRBJ2-5; TRBD2 might be the D (5 bases). CDR1 and CDR2 from the germline V gene are SGHAT and FQNNGV. V dropped 2 bases and J dropped 5 bases, with 12 bases sitting between them. This CDR3 is built from 14 residues. CDR3 sequence (DNA): TGTGCCAGCAGCTTACGATCCGGGGTTGAGACCCAGTACTTC. Translating gives CASSLRSGVETQYF.

This sequence joins TRBV11-2 and TRBJ2-1; D is perhaps TRBD1 (7 bases). CDR1 and CDR2 (germline): SGHAT, FQNNGV. The CDR3 is 16 amino acids. V shed 4 bases and J shed 1 base, with 14 bases lying between them. The CDR3 bases are TGTGCCAGCAGCTCCTACAGGGGAGGATCCTACAATGAGCAGTTCTTC. Encoded protein: CASSSYRGGSYNEQFF.

The chain recombines TRBV5-1 with TRBJ2-6, with 7 bases lining up with TRBD1. The CDR3 sequence is 17 residues long. Trimming cost V 4 bases and J 0 bases; bases outside gene matches: 7. Germline V gene lookup returns CDR1 SGHRS and CDR2 YFSETQ. The CDR3 sequence is CASSLDRKSSGANVLTF. The CDR3 nucleotides are TGCGCCAGCAGCCTGGACAGGAAGAGCTCTGGGGCCAACGTCCTGACTTTC.

This sequence joins TRBV19 and TRBJ1-1; 9 bases are a match to TRBD1. Trimming cost V 11 bases and J 5 bases; bases outside gene matches: 9. This CDR3 comprises 13 residues. Germline V gene lookup returns CDR1 LNHDA and CDR2 SQIVND (reference sequence). The CDR3 nucleotides read TGTGCCTCGATGACAGGGGGGTGGACTGAAGCTTTCTTT. This codes for CASMTGGWTEAFF.